The rows below give T cell receptor beta chains drawn from one sample of a study of T cells in Graves' hyperthyroidism and ophthalmopathy. TCRdb re-called the multiplex PCR reads through MiXCR, storing one row per CDR3 protein. The data hold some 500,000 distinct CDR3 sequences, with about an eighth observed a single time. Sequencing was carried out using blood. These receptors all stem from a woman aged 18-29 years with Graves' hyperthyroidism. Both conserved end residues are part of each CDR3. D genes are given only for firm matches. Only some rows state a clone size, as once, few, many or a class for expanded clones.

V	D	J	size	DNA	CDR3
TRBV5-5	.	TRBJ2-6	many	TGTGCCAGCATCCTCTCTGGGGCCAACGTCCTGACTTTC	CASILSGANVLTF
TRBV11-1	TRBD1	TRBJ1-1	.	TGTGCCAGCAGCTCAGTACAGGGGAGCACTGAAGCTTTCTTT	CASSSVQGSTEAFF
TRBV7-9	.	TRBJ2-4	.	TGTGCCAGCAGCAAAGAGGAGGGAGCCAAAAACATTCAGTACTTC	CASSKEEGAKNIQYF
TRBV10-3	.	TRBJ2-1	few	TGTGCCATCGGCGGACAGTCCTACAATGAGCAGTTCTTC	CAIGGQSYNEQFF
TRBV20-1	TRBD2	TRBJ2-1	many	TGCAGTGCTCCCAGCGGGATCGGTAATGAGCAGTTCTTC	CSAPSGIGNEQFF
TRBV20-1	.	TRBJ1-4	few	TGCAGTGCTAGAGCGGCCCTTAATGAAAAACTGTTTTTT	CSARAALNEKLFF
TRBV6-1	.	TRBJ1-2	many	TGTGCCAGCAGTGGAGGACAGCAAGCTAACTATGGCTACACCTTC	CASSGGQQANYGYTF
TRBV20-1	TRBD2	TRBJ2-1	many	TGCAGTGCTCTAGCGGGAGGCCTCGACAATGAGCAGTTCTTC	CSALAGGLDNEQFF
TRBV2	TRBD1	TRBJ2-1	many	TGTGCCAGCAGCTACGCCGGGACAGGGTACAATGAGCAGTTCTTC	CASSYAGTGYNEQFF
TRBV12-3/TRBV12-4	TRBD1	TRBJ1-1	many	TGTGCCAGCAGTTTCGACTCAGGATGGACAGGGTTAAACACTGAAGCTTTCTTT	CASSFDSGWTGLNTEAFF
TRBV11-3	.	TRBJ2-7	many	TGTGCCAGCAGCTTGGGACGGAAATCCTACGAGCAGTACTTC	CASSLGRKSYEQYF
TRBV11-2	.	TRBJ2-6	once	TGTGCCAGCAGCACGGACACCTACACTGGGGCCAACGTCCTGACTTTC	CASSTDTYTGANVLTF
TRBV20-1	.	TRBJ2-3	many	TGCAGTGCTAGCGGGCAGATTTCTGATACGCAGTATTTT	CSASGQISDTQYF
TRBV18	.	TRBJ1-4	many	TGTGCCAGCGGGACGGCAACTAATGAAAAACTGTTTTTT	CASGTATNEKLFF
TRBV12-3/TRBV12-4	TRBD1	TRBJ2-3	few	TGTGCCAGCAGTTTCCCTAAGACAGGGGGGATCTTTAAGCAGTATTTT	CASSFPKTGGIFKQYF
TRBV18	.	TRBJ2-2	many	TGTGCCAGCTCACCACGGGACGGGGAGCTGTTTTTT	CASSPRDGELFF
TRBV7-6	TRBD2	TRBJ2-1	.	TGTGCCAGCAGCTTAACCCTTAGCGGGAGGTACAATGAGCAGTTCTTC	CASSLTLSGRYNEQFF
TRBV24-1	.	TRBJ2-3	few	TGTGCCACCAGTGATTGGGAAACCACTAGCACAGATACGCAGTATTTT	CATSDWETTSTDTQYF
TRBV6-1	.	TRBJ1-2	many	TGTGCCAGCAGAGGCTCAGAAAATGCTAACTATGGCTACACCTTC	CASRGSENANYGYTF
TRBV7-6	.	TRBJ2-1	.	TGTGCCAGCAGCTTAGCGGCTAACGCCAGGAACAATGAGCAGTTCTTC	CASSLAANARNNEQFF
TRBV12-3/TRBV12-4	.	TRBJ1-4	many	TGTGCCAGCAGTTTAGGCGTGTCTCCGAATGAAAAACTGTTTTTT	CASSLGVSPNEKLFF
TRBV5-1	TRBD2	TRBJ2-3	many	TGCGCCAGCAGAAGAACCGGGACTAGCGGGAAGAATACGCAGTATTTT	CASRRTGTSGKNTQYF
TRBV28	TRBD2	TRBJ2-1	many	TGTGCCAGCGCGGGGGACAATGAGCAGTTCTTC	CASAGDNEQFF